This T cell receptor beta chain came from a study of blood T cell repertoires in COVID-19. There are 16 residues in the CDR3. V shed 6 bases and J 5 bases; nucleotides not matched to a gene: 10. Germline CDR1 is LNHDA and CDR2 is SQIVND (reference sequence). Some clones are missing from TCRdb's copy, which holds only in-frame ones; the method was immunoSEQ multiplex PCR. The sample records tens of thousands of clones, 70% to 90% being singletons. The chain is built from TRBV19 and TRBJ2-2, with TRBD1 matching over 9 bases. This clonotype originated in a man in his sixties or seventies with acute or convalescent COVID-19. The sequencing sample was made of peripheral blood. CDR3 DNA sequence: TGTGCCAGTAGACCGGACAGGGGAGGAAGTACCGGGGAGCTGTTTTTT. Amino acid sequence: CASRPDRGGSTGELFF. The full variable domain, rest sourced from reference TRBV19 and TRBJ2-2, is DGGITQSPKYLFRKEGQNVTLSCEQNLNHDAMYWYRQDPGQGLRLIYYSQIVNDFQKGDIAEGYSVSREKKESFPLTVTSAQKNPTAFYLCASRPDRGGSTGELFFGEGSRLTVL.